The entry that follows covers one T cell receptor beta chain sequence. Its specificity is unknown. Vbeta (60) and Jbeta (13) primers were used in the PCR. The protocol was immunoSEQ multiplex PCR, while the TCRdb copy is restricted to in-frame clones and leaves out a portion. The sample includes over 95,000 clones, approximately 80% of them seen just once. These data come from a study of cytomegalovirus exposure and HLA in healthy donors. On the study more broadly: Around 200 million T cells yielded approximately 100 million unique TCR beta sequences, as an earlier analysis found.

The germline gives CDR1 SGHVS, CDR2 FNYEAQ. This CDR3 region has 16 residues. The J segment lost 7 bases and the V segment lost 6 bases, leaving 10 bases of the junction unmatched. Study observations and caveats: TCR beta V segments were, for the most part, productive about 87% or about 30% of the time in an earlier analysis. In a later analysis, specific HLA alleles were associated with more than 15,000 TCR beta sequences at a 0.05 false discovery rate.

This chain joins TRBV7-6 and TRBJ2-1; 12 bases are shared with TRBD2. This TCR was sampled from a woman between 35 and 50 years old in good health and CMV-seropositive. The sequenced material came from PBMCs. CDR3: CASSQPLAGGGNEQFF. As DNA, the CDR3 is TGTGCCAGCAGTCAACCACTAGCGGGGGGAGGGAATGAGCAGTTCTTC. The full variable domain, in which reference TRBV7-6 and TRBJ2-1 provide the parts outside the CDR3, is GAGVSQSPRYKVTKRGQDVALRCDPISGHVSLYWYRQALGQGPEFLTYFNYEAQQDKSGLPNDRFSAERPEGSISTLTIQRTEQRDSAMYRCASSQPLAGGGNEQFFGPGTRLTVL.